This is a list of T cell receptor beta chains from one sample in a study of esophageal squamous cell carcinoma under preoperative chemotherapy. MiXCR, applied by TCRdb to the PCR reads, yields one record per CDR3 protein. The sample carries tens of thousands of distinct CDR3 sequences, 40% to 60% recorded once. This specimen was taken from a patient given preoperative chemotherapy. The source is a human donor with esophageal squamous cell carcinoma. The donor label of this sample is uncertain. Each CDR3 is given with its conserved first and last residue. A D gene is named only where the DNA matches it firmly. Some rows mark clone size as missing; the rest say once, few, many or name a class of expanded clone.

D gene: .; V gene: TRBV6-6; J gene: TRBJ2-1; clone size: .; CDR3 DNA: TGTGCCAGCAGTTCCAATCGGATGCAGTTCTTC; CDR3 protein: CASSSNRMQFF
D gene: TRBD2; V gene: TRBV5-8; J gene: TRBJ2-6; clone size: .; CDR3 DNA: TGTGCATGCGGGGGTGGACCTCCTGGGGCCTACGTGCAGAACTTC; CDR3 protein: CACGGGPPGAYVQNF
D gene: .; V gene: TRBV7-3; J gene: TRBJ2-5; clone size: few; CDR3 DNA: TGTGCCAGCAGCGTGGGGCCCGGGGGCCGTGTCCAAGAGACCCAGTACTTC; CDR3 protein: CASSVGPGGRVQETQYF
D gene: .; V gene: TRBV11-3; J gene: TRBJ2-1; clone size: .; CDR3 DNA: TGTGCCAGCAGCTTAGCCTCCCTCCGGGACAATGAGCAGTTCTTC; CDR3 protein: CASSLASLRDNEQFF
D gene: .; V gene: TRBV10-2; J gene: TRBJ2-5; clone size: many; CDR3 DNA: TGCGCCAGCGAGGGGGGGGAACAGGGAGAAATGGAGACCCAGTACTTC; CDR3 protein: CASEGGEQGEMETQYF
D gene: TRBD2; V gene: TRBV27; J gene: TRBJ2-5; clone size: .; CDR3 DNA: TGTGCTAGCGGGAGCATAGGGGGCGGTGACCAAAACACCCAGTACTTC; CDR3 protein: CASGSIGGGDQNTQYF
D gene: TRBD2; V gene: TRBV6-1; J gene: TRBJ2-1; clone size: .; CDR3 DNA: TGTGCCAGCAGTGCTCCAACGGGGGGGGATGAGCAGTTCTTC; CDR3 protein: CASSAPTGGDEQFF
D gene: .; V gene: TRBV15; J gene: TRBJ2-1; clone size: few; CDR3 DNA: TGTGCCACCAGCAGACCCCACAATGAGCAGTTCTTC; CDR3 protein: CATSRPHNEQFF
D gene: .; V gene: TRBV6-1; J gene: TRBJ2-1; clone size: many; CDR3 DNA: TGTGCCAGCGGGTCTAGTAGTTTCTACGAGCAGTTCTTC; CDR3 protein: CASGSSSFYEQFF
D gene: TRBD1; V gene: TRBV5-1; J gene: TRBJ2-7; clone size: many; CDR3 DNA: TGTGCCAGCAGCTTAGCCGGGACAGGTTCCTACGAGCAGTACTTC; CDR3 protein: CASSLAGTGSYEQYF
D gene: TRBD2; V gene: TRBV7-9; J gene: TRBJ2-7; clone size: .; CDR3 DNA: TGTGCCAGCAGCTCGGGGACTAGCTGGGACGAGCAGTACTTC; CDR3 protein: CASSSGTSWDEQYF
D gene: .; V gene: TRBV6-1; J gene: TRBJ2-1; clone size: many; CDR3 DNA: TGTGCCAGCAGTCGAGGAGGGAACAACAATGAGCAGTTCTTC; CDR3 protein: CASSRGGNNNEQFF
D gene: .; V gene: TRBV7-2; J gene: TRBJ2-2; clone size: .; CDR3 DNA: TGTGCCAGCAGCTTAGGTGCCCTGAGCACAGGTACGCTGTTTTTT; CDR3 protein: CASSLGALSTGTLFF
D gene: .; V gene: TRBV7-9; J gene: TRBJ2-6; clone size: once; CDR3 DNA: TGTGCCAGCAGCGCGCGGAGTGCACTTCCTGGGTCCAACGTCCTGTCCTTC; CDR3 protein: CASSARSALPGSNVLSF
D gene: .; V gene: TRBV11-3; J gene: TRBJ2-3; clone size: many; CDR3 DNA: TGTGCCAGCGGGAGATATCCGCAGTATTTT; CDR3 protein: CASGRYPQYF
D gene: .; V gene: TRBV7-8; J gene: TRBJ2-7; clone size: .; CDR3 DNA: TGTGCCAGCAGCTCCCCGGGGCCGGTGTATGGCAATACGCAGTACTTC; CDR3 protein: CASSSPGPVYGNTQYF
D gene: .; V gene: TRBV7-8; J gene: TRBJ2-1; clone size: .; CDR3 DNA: TGTGCCAGCGCCTTTTCAGGCTACAATGAGCAGTTCTTC; CDR3 protein: CASAFSGYNEQFF
D gene: TRBD1; V gene: TRBV6-2/TRBV6-3; J gene: TRBJ1-4; clone size: .; CDR3 DNA: TGTGCCAGCAACGACGGACAGGGGAATGAAAAACTGTTTTTT; CDR3 protein: CASNDGQGNEKLFF
D gene: .; V gene: TRBV7-6; J gene: TRBJ2-3; clone size: .; CDR3 DNA: TGTGGCAGCGGGTCAGGAGCCAGGGGCAAAGATACGCAGTATTTT; CDR3 protein: CGSGSGARGKDTQYF
D gene: .; V gene: TRBV7-2; J gene: TRBJ2-7; clone size: large; CDR3 DNA: TGTGCCAGCAGCGAACCCGGCGAGCAGTACTTC; CDR3 protein: CASSEPGEQYF
D gene: .; V gene: TRBV12-3/TRBV12-4; J gene: TRBJ2-5; clone size: .; CDR3 DNA: TGTGCGTGGCCCTCGCCCCGTGCCCAAAAGACCCAGTACTTC; CDR3 protein: CAWPSPRAQKTQYF
D gene: TRBD2; V gene: TRBV12-3/TRBV12-4; J gene: TRBJ2-5; clone size: .; CDR3 DNA: TGTGCGAGCAGCGGGGCGCGTGACCGAAAGACCCAGTACTTC; CDR3 protein: CASSGARDRKTQYF
D gene: .; V gene: TRBV10-3; J gene: TRBJ2-3; clone size: .; CDR3 DNA: TGTGCCACCGCGCTGGGTTCGACAGACACGCAGTATTTC; CDR3 protein: CATALGSTDTQYF
D gene: .; V gene: TRBV12-3/TRBV12-4; J gene: TRBJ1-6; clone size: .; CDR3 DNA: TGTGCCAGCAGTTCGTCCGTGTCACCCCTCCACTTT; CDR3 protein: CASSSSVSPLHF
D gene: TRBD2; V gene: TRBV7-8; J gene: TRBJ2-4; clone size: .; CDR3 DNA: TGCCGCAGCAGGGTAGCGGGAGGCAAAAATACTCAGTACTTT; CDR3 protein: CRSRVAGGKNTQYF
D gene: .; V gene: TRBV7-6; J gene: TRBJ2-3; clone size: .; CDR3 DNA: TGTGCCAGCAGCCCGGGGCTGGGAGCTCAGGACATGCAGTATTTC; CDR3 protein: CASSPGLGAQDMQYF
D gene: .; V gene: TRBV11-2; J gene: TRBJ2-1; clone size: few; CDR3 DNA: TGTGCCAGCAGCTTACAAGGGTGGTCCTACAATGAGCAGTTCTTC; CDR3 protein: CASSLQGWSYNEQFF
D gene: .; V gene: TRBV6-1; J gene: TRBJ2-3; clone size: .; CDR3 DNA: TGTGCCAGCATCACCCGCCAGCCGGTGAGGACAGAGGCGCAGTATTTT; CDR3 protein: CASITRQPVRTEAQYF
D gene: .; V gene: TRBV7-2; J gene: TRBJ1-5; clone size: .; CDR3 DNA: TGTGCCAGCAGCTCCAGGGTGGGTCAGCCCCAGCATTTT; CDR3 protein: CASSSRVGQPQHF
D gene: .; V gene: TRBV7-9; J gene: TRBJ2-3; clone size: .; CDR3 DNA: TGTGCCAGCAGTCAAAGTGGCCGGACAGTGAACACCGAGGCGCAGTATTTT; CDR3 protein: CASSQSGRTVNTEAQYF
D gene: .; V gene: TRBV7-6; J gene: TRBJ2-3; clone size: .; CDR3 DNA: TGTGCGGGCAGCTTAGCCACAGATACGCAGTATTTC; CDR3 protein: CAGSLATDTQYF
D gene: .; V gene: TRBV7-3; J gene: TRBJ2-3; clone size: medium-sized; CDR3 DNA: TGTGCCAGCAGCTTATTTCCGGGAGACACAGATACGCAGTATTTT; CDR3 protein: CASSLFPGDTDTQYF
D gene: TRBD1; V gene: TRBV7-3; J gene: TRBJ2-3; clone size: .; CDR3 DNA: TGTGCCAGCAGGGGCACAGGGGCCTCAATTAAGGAGACGCAGTATTTC; CDR3 protein: CASRGTGASIKETQYF
D gene: .; V gene: TRBV7-2; J gene: TRBJ2-7; clone size: medium-sized; CDR3 DNA: TGTGCCAGCAGCTCCCATCGACAGTACGAGCAGTACTTC; CDR3 protein: CASSSHRQYEQYF
D gene: .; V gene: TRBV7-9; J gene: TRBJ2-5; clone size: .; CDR3 DNA: TGTGCCAGCAGCTTAGGAGAATTTGGGTGCGCCCAGTACTTC; CDR3 protein: CASSLGEFGCAQYF
D gene: .; V gene: TRBV7-2; J gene: TRBJ2-7; clone size: .; CDR3 DNA: TGTGCCAGCAACTCAGACAGGACATCCTACGAGCAGTACTTC; CDR3 protein: CASNSDRTSYEQYF
D gene: .; V gene: TRBV12-3/TRBV12-4; J gene: TRBJ2-5; clone size: few; CDR3 DNA: TGTGCCAGCAGTTTTCTAGAATTCCAAGAGACCCAGTACTTC; CDR3 protein: CASSFLEFQETQYF
D gene: .; V gene: TRBV7-3; J gene: TRBJ2-3; clone size: many; CDR3 DNA: TGTGCCAGCAGCCTTAACCCGGGGAGCACAGATACGCAGTATTTT; CDR3 protein: CASSLNPGSTDTQYF
D gene: .; V gene: TRBV6-4; J gene: TRBJ2-1; clone size: .; CDR3 DNA: TGTGCCAGCAAACAAGCGGAGAGCTCCTACAATGAGCAGTTCTTC; CDR3 protein: CASKQAESSYNEQFF
D gene: .; V gene: TRBV7-9; J gene: TRBJ2-3; clone size: .; CDR3 DNA: TGTGCCAGCAGCTTCCTCCGGACAGACAACACCGATGAGCAGTATTTT; CDR3 protein: CASSFLRTDNTDEQYF